This entry describes one T cell receptor (beta chain). This clone's antigen is unknown. Nothing much larger sits one base from this clone, and base qualities are not available. These data come from a study of cytomegalovirus exposure and HLA in healthy donors (dated by TCRdb to the late 2010s). Regarding the complete study: In an earlier analysis of under 750 of the donors, about 260 Gb of sequence data and approximately 100 million unique TCR beta sequences from 150 million to 200 million T cells were reported. About 310 gigabases of sequencing data and 70 million to 100 million unique TCR sequences were included in an early release covering around 650 HLA-typed donors. Of the approximately 400 genotyped donors, approximately 83% fell in the genetic ancestry cluster associated with self-reported Caucasian donors. The aim of the study was to test whether cataloging public T cell receptors could identify signatures of past pathogen exposure. The T cell repertoires of 666 subjects were profiled by immunosequencing and related to cytomegalovirus serostatus. Besides the first cohort of approximately 670 subjects, a separate validation cohort made up of over 100 different subjects was used. To predict cytomegalovirus infection status, the study brought together high-throughput TCR immunosequencing, statistical association of individual TCRs with disease status, and machine learning. A later analysis re-examined previously published TCR beta repertoires from just over 650 donors and added high-resolution HLA genotyping to investigate patterns of TCR occurrence. In the later analysis, no new phenotypic data were used to find candidate immune exposures; instead, reliance was placed on TCR beta sequences and their occurrence across donors. In an earlier analysis of several hundred of the donors, high-throughput TCR beta sequencing was used to judge whether each TCR beta V gene segment behaved as functional or pseudogenic. Alongside the repertoire data, information on donor age, sex, ethnicity and CMV serostatus was compiled. Genome-wide SNP genotypes for about three fifths of the roughly 700 donors were used in a later genetic analysis, which treated that subset as a discovery cohort. Every repertoire in the discovery cohort had been generated on one and the same sequencing platform. HLA typing covered class I and class II loci at four-digit resolution. Typing coverage varied by locus: about 620-630 donors for A, B, C, DRB1 and DQB1; roughly 520 for DQA1; more than 600 for DPA1; more than 450 for DPB1. Five DR-DQ haplotypes were treated as single units for association and clustering because of strong linkage in the cohort. Across roughly 420 genotyped donors of the cohort, an average of roughly 230,000 unique TCR beta nucleotide sequences per donor were sequenced, and roughly 18% of those sequences were non-productive.

Library creation used the immunoSEQ multiplex PCR assay. For the multiplex PCR, a mixture combining 60 forward primers for TCR Vbeta segments and 13 reverse primers for TCR Jbeta segments was used. Amplification of the CDR3 region of rearranged TCR beta genes was performed with a multiplex PCR assay on genomic DNA. Amplified TCR beta libraries were sequenced as 87-base-pair reads on the Illumina HiSeq System. Per the source publication's procedure: In a later analysis, around 80 million unique TCR beta chains were counted across the 650 to 700 repertoires, and approximately 9.9 million of these chains were shared by at least two donors. Raw reads were error-corrected and collapsed into unique sequences by a nearest-neighbor algorithm in which closely related sequences were merged to remove PCR and sequencing errors. To assign V, D and J gene segments, CDR3 sequences were aligned to IMGT reference sequences. For a sequence to be retained, a match of at least six nucleotides to both a V gene segment and a J gene segment was required. Rearrangements were called productive when the CDR3 lacked stop codons and stayed in frame with V and J; all others were non-productive. CDR3 was defined by IMGT convention, running from the second conserved V-encoded cysteine to the conserved J-encoded phenylalanine. The earlier analysis of 500 to 600 of the donors excluded sequences that lacked an unambiguous match to a single V gene segment. An earlier analysis of a few hundred of the donors classified V segments as functional when productive rearrangements were above 56.7% and as segregating when the standard deviation between donors was above 5%. To diagnose cytomegalovirus status from the catalog of TCR beta chain sequences, a statistical classification framework was built. V and J gene assignment, in a later analysis, came from comparing TCR nucleotide sequences with IMGT/GENE-DB human TR gene sequences. The TCRdist pipeline was used in a later analysis to assign CDR3 sequences and most-parsimonious VDJ recombination scenarios. In a later analysis, every TCR beta chain was defined by the combination of its CDR3 amino acid sequence and its V-gene family, and reads without a unique V-gene family were dropped. As a way to deal with suspected cross-contamination and a sequencing artifact, a later analysis dropped under 600 nucleotide sequences that were highly shared and had low generation probability. In a later analysis, a clonal expansion index for each public chain was calculated from normalized within-repertoire ranks of inferred template counts. In a later analysis, generation probabilities were computed with a VDJ recombination model fitted to out-of-frame rearrangements, and the resulting probabilities were checked against IGoR. A later analysis scored TCR-TCR, TCR-HLA and TCR-CMV co-occurrence with hypergeometric tests, applying a repertoire-size bias correction to TCR pairs. In a later analysis, false discovery rates were estimated by permuting HLA or CMV assignments 20 times. In a later analysis, co-occurring TCRs were grouped with DBSCAN, and TCRdist sequence similarity was added when clustering was performed within HLA-allele-positive subsets. Co-occurrence clustering excluded repertoires with fewer than 30,000 or more than 120,000 public chains, plus five with anomalous nucleotide sharing. This is the immuneACCESS table as TCRdb keeps it, with only in-frame sequences that have V and J called. A part of the clones is gone; compared with another copy, unresolved V genes explain less than half, and the rest is unexplained. V and J calls plus clone size are reproduced from that table; the DNA served to infer D and trimming. The sample table shows about 78,000 clones, and about two thirds are seen once. The top ten clonotypes cover less than 7.5% of the sample.

The cohort comprised 710 or so healthy bone marrow donors. At the time of sampling, all cohort members were nominally healthy, though unrecorded immune exposures were likely present. The donor tested CMV seropositive, placing the donor among the 310 or so seropositive members of the cohort. Every donor gave a peripheral blood sample, and the peripheral blood mononuclear cells from that sample were used for TCR beta sequencing. Genomic DNA was extracted from the blood cell samples with the Qiagen DNeasy Blood Extraction Kit. There are 15 amino acids in the CDR3, from cysteine to phenylalanine inclusive. Only the CDR3 DNA is retained, 45 bases long and in frame from the first base. The junction shows trimming of 6 bases on V and 7 bases on J, and the gene matches do not reach 12 bases of it. In the germline V gene (reference sequence), CDR1 corresponds to SEHNR and CDR2 to FQNEAQ. Overall study outcomes, separate from this receptor: This cohort had only TCR beta chains sequenced, and the lack of alpha or paired-chain data limited which features could be detected. A few of the identified cytomegalovirus-associated TCR beta chains were confirmed in vitro to be specific for cytomegalovirus antigens. The classifier was reported to diagnose cytomegalovirus status with high specificity and sensitivity in both the original and validation cohorts. Some IMGT-functional V segments, including TRBV6-2 and TRBV6-3, could not be distinguished by the 87-base-pair reads and were therefore excluded. A further reported finding was that TCR beta sequences accurately predicted the HLA-A and HLA-B alleles for most subjects in the first cohort. It was suggested by the authors that the approach could potentially be generalized to other disease states and immunological phenotypes. Correlated functional status among segregating V segments might reflect linkage disequilibrium, but an unknown experimental factor could not be ruled out. Because HLA typing was unavailable for some donors at each locus, only the typed subset was used in association tests. Immune exposure information for the cohort was limited to CMV serostatus. Because counts were too low, seventeen rarely observed V segments, including chromosome 9 orphons, were excluded from the earlier analysis of 587 of the donors. According to a later analysis, parvovirus B19, influenza, CMV and Epstein-Barr virus appeared linked to several top co-occurrence clusters. V-gene and J-gene trimming of TCR beta chains was associated with a missense DCLRE1C variant in a later genetic analysis, and the association was replicated in an independent cohort. In a later analysis, most CMV-associated TCR beta chains were found to appear HLA-restricted, with HLA associations seemingly driven largely by CMV exposure. Most TCR sequences were observed very rarely across donors, whereas some public TCRs were present in many individuals. A total of 150 to 200 TCR beta chains were listed by the study as associated with cytomegalovirus. A later genetic analysis reported fewer N-insertions in productive TCRs among donors in an Asian-associated ancestry cluster than the roughly 650-donor mean. The presence/absence analyses assumed that sequencing depth was roughly uniform across donors, and that assumption may not be true. Assigning TCR associations to individual alleles was difficult when HLA alleles, especially DR and DQ, strongly co-occurred. In a later analysis, HLA-associated TCR beta chains showed more clonal expansion and lower generation probabilities than non-associated chains that were equally common. Specific HLA alleles were associated with over 15,000 TCR beta sequences at a false discovery rate of 0.05 in a later analysis. In a later analysis, TCR association rates were found to vary across HLA loci, with the most associated TCRs seen for DRB1 alleles and the fewest for HLA-C alleles. The sequencing pipeline was judged likely to have produced a cluster of highly shared sequence variants as a technical artifact. In an earlier analysis of 450 to 750 of the donors, most TCR beta V segments appeared in productive rearrangements about 90% or about 30% of the time, broadly matching IMGT annotations.

This receptor was obtained from a man under 40 in good health and CMV-seropositive. The sequencing input was PBMCs. This sequence uses TRBV7-9 and TRBJ2-4, with 7 middle bases fitting TRBD2. At the DNA level, the sequence is TGTGCCAGCAGTAATCCGGAGGGGCGGGAGAACATTCAGTACTTC. It is translated as CASSNPEGRENIQYF.